This T cell receptor beta chain was sequenced during a study of CXCR3-negative and CXCR3-positive naive CD8 T cells. About the research overall: Sequencing gave 120 million to 150 million TRB reads overall, about 1.5 +/- 0.3 million per library.

Study conclusions and caveats: CXCR3-expressing naive cells carried TRB CDR3s more hydrophobic than those of CXCR3-negative naive cells. Post-cryopreservation CXCR3 expression was partly diminished, and the bulk of assays employed fresh PBMCs. Naive cells, whether CXCR3-negative or CXCR3-positive, had similar TRBV-TRBJ usage, while memory cells differed.

Cells that were CD45RO-CCR7+CD27+CD95- constituted naive CD8+ T cells. Comment on this clonotype: Its cognate antigen is unknown.

CDR1 SQVTM and CDR2 ANQGSEA come from the germline V gene. The CDR3 loop spans 13 amino acids. cDNA libraries for TRB were generated by 5' RACE incorporating UMI labels. TCRdb reprocessed the 5' RACE reads, keeping one entry per CDR3 protein, no DNA. Here the sample table reports some 140,000 distinct CDR3 sequences. Sequencing input: naive CXCR3+ CD8+ T cells from blood. The subset is: CD45RO-CCR7+CD27+CD95- naive CD8+ T cells expressing CXCR3 (TNR3+). This receptor was taken from a human donor in good health. Some clones in this sample may be carry-over from other donors' samples. The V and J genes are TRBV29-1 and TRBJ2-2. The CDR3 here is CSVTDGNTGELFF.